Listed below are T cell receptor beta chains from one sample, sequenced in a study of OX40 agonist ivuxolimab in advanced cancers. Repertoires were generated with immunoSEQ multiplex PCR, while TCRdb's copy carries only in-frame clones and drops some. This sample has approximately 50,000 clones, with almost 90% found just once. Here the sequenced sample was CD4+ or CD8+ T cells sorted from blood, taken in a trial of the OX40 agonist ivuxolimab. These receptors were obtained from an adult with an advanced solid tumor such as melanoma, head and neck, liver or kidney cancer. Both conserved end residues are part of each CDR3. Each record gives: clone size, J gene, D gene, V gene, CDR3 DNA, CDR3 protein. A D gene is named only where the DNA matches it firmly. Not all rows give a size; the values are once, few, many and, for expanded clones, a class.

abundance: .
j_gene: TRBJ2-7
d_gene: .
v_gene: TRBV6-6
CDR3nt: TGTGCCAGCAGTTACTTCGGGTCTACCCAGGGCGAGCAGTACTTC
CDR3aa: CASSYFGSTQGEQYF

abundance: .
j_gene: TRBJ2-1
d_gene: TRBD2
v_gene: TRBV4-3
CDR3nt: TGCGCCAGCAGCCAAGACCCGGGACTAGCGGGAACCAATGAGCAGTTCTTC
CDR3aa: CASSQDPGLAGTNEQFF

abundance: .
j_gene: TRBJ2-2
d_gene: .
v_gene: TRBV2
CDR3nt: TGTGCCAGCCAGCCGTGGGCCGGCGGGGAGCTGTTTTTT
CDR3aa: CASQPWAGGELFF

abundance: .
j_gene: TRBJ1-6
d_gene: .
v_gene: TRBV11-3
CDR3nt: TGTGCCAGCAGCCGCAGAAACAAAAATTCACCCCTCCACTTT
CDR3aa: CASSRRNKNSPLHF

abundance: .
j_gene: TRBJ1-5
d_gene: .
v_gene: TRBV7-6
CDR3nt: TGTGCCAGCAGTCGGCGGCTCAATCAGCCCCAGCATTTT
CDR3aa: CASSRRLNQPQHF

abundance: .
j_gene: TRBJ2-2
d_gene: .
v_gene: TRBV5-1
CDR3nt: TGCGCCAGCTCAGGTCCGGGGGTCCGCACCGGGGAGCTGTTTTTT
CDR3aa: CASSGPGVRTGELFF

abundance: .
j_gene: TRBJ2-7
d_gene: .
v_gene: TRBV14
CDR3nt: TGTGCCAGCAGCACGCGCCCCCGCGGCGGGACCTACGAGCAGTACTTC
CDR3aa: CASSTRPRGGTYEQYF

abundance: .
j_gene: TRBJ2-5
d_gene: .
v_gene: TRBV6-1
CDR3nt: TGTGCCAGTACGAGTCAAGGTACCCAGTACTTC
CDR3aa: CASTSQGTQYF

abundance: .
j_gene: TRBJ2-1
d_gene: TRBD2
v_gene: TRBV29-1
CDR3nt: TGCAGCGTTGTGGGGAGGACTAGCGGCTCCTACAATGAGCAGTTCTTC
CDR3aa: CSVVGRTSGSYNEQFF

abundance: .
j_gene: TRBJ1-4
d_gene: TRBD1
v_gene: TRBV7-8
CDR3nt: TGTGCCAGCAGCTTAGCCGACAGGGGCCATGAAAAACTGTTTTTT
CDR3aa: CASSLADRGHEKLFF

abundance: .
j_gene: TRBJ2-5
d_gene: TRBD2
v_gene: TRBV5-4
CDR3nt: TGTGCCAGCAGCCCCTCTAGCGGGAGGGAGACCCAGTACTTC
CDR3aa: CASSPSSGRETQYF

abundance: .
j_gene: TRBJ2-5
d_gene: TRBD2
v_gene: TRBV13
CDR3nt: TGTGCCAGCAGCTTTCGGGAGGCGGGAGAGACCCAGTACTTC
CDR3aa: CASSFREAGETQYF

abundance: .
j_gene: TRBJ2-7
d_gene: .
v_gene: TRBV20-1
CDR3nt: TGCAGTGCTAGAAGCTACGAGCAGTACTTC
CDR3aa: CSARSYEQYF

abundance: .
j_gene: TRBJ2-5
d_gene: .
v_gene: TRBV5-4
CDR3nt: TGTGCCAGCAGCTTCGGACAAGGGGAGACCCAGTACTTC
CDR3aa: CASSFGQGETQYF

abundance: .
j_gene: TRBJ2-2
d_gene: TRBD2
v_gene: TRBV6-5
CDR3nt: TGTGCCAGCAGTTACAGAGCGGGAGGGTCCACCGGGGAGCTGTTTTTT
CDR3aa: CASSYRAGGSTGELFF

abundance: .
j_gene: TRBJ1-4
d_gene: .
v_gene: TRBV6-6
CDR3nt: TGTGCCAGCGAGAGGGGCGGAACTAATGAAAAACTGTTTTTT
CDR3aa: CASERGGTNEKLFF

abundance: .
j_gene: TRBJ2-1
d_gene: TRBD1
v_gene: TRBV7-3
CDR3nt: TGTGCCAGCAGTTGGGGACAGGGACAATACAATGAGCAGTTCTTC
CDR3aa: CASSWGQGQYNEQFF

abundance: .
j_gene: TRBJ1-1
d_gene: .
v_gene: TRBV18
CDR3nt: TGTGCCAGCTCCCTAGCAGAGGGCAAGGGGACTGAAGCTTTCTTT
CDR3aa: CASSLAEGKGTEAFF

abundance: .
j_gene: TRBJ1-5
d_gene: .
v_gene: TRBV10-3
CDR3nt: TGTGCCATCTCTCCTAGCAATCAGCCCCAGCATTTT
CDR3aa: CAISPSNQPQHF

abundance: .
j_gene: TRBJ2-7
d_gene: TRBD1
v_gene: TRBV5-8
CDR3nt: TGTGCCAGCAGCTTGGCGAAGGACAGGCCTTTTTACGAGCAGTACTTC
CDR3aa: CASSLAKDRPFYEQYF

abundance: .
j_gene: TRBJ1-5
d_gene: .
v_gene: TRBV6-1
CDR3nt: TGTGCCAGCAGTGAAGCCAGGGGCCAGCCCCAGCATTTT
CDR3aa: CASSEARGQPQHF

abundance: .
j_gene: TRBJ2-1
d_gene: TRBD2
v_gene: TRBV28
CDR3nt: TGTGCCAGCAGTTTGGTTTTTGTGTTTGCGGGAGTTTACAATGAGCAGTTCTTC
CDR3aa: CASSLVFVFAGVYNEQFF

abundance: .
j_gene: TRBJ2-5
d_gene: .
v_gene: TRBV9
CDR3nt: TGTGCCAGCAGCGTAGGAGAGGGCTCTGGAGAGACCCAGTACTTC
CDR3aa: CASSVGEGSGETQYF

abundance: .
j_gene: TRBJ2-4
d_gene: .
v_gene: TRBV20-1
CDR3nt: TGCAGTGCCCACAGCGTAGGCCTTCAGTACTTC
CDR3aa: CSAHSVGLQYF

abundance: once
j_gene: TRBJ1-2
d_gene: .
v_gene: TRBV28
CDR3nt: TGTGCCAGCAGTCTCAACTATGGCTACACCTTC
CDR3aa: CASSLNYGYTF

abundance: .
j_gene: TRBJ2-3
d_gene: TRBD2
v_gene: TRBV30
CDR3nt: TGTGCCTGGACCGGGACTAGCGGGACAGATACGCAGTATTTT
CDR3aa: CAWTGTSGTDTQYF

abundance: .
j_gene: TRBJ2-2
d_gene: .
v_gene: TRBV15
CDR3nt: TGTGCCACCAGCAGAGGGGCTGATATCTCCGGGGAGCTGTTTTTT
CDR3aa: CATSRGADISGELFF